This passage covers 6 T cell receptor beta chains from one sample sequenced in a study of post-analysis software for immune sequencing data. Notes on the study in general: When patients were compared with controls, 5 or 6 TRBV segments were more frequent, TRBV5-6, TRBV5-1 and TRBV20-1 among them.

TCR beta cDNA libraries included unique molecular identifiers. In TCRdb, the PCR reads were re-called with MiXCR into one record per CDR3 protein. The repertoire holds approximately 350,000 distinct CDR3 sequences, with less than 40% as singletons. No antigen has been identified for these receptors. Sequencing was performed on blood. The receptors come from a girl aged 5-17 years with multiple sclerosis.

The chain carries TRBV6-4 and TRBJ1-1; D call uncertain. Germline lookup yields CDR1 MRHNA and CDR2 SNTAGT. CDR3 length: 11 amino acids. With 8 bases removed from V and 6 bases from J, the gap between germline ends came to 10 bases. The CDR3 loop is CASRTWAEAFF. The CDR3 DNA reads as TGTGCCAGCCGGACGTGGGCTGAAGCTTTCTTT.

This clonotype was picked up a small number of times. V and J are TRBV9 and TRBJ2-3; D is ambiguous. This CDR3 spans 14 amino acids. Trimming pared 0 bases from V and 8 bases from J, leaving 13 bases between. CDR1 is SGDLS and CDR2 is YYNGEE in the germline V gene. DNA of the CDR3: TGTGCCAGCAGCGTAGTTGCTGAGGTCGGTACGCAGTATTTT. Translating it yields CASSVVAEVGTQYF.

This rearrangement joins TRBV7-2 to TRBJ1-1; D is undetermined. V shed 2 bases and J shed 9 bases, with 7 bases lying between them. The CDR3 consists of 11 residues. Germline CDR1 SGHTA, CDR2 FQGNSA. This CDR3 is CASSLRKKAFF. The DNA of the CDR3 is TGTGCCAGCAGCTTAAGAAAAAAAGCTTTCTTT.

This clonotype appeared a few times. V usage is TRBV7-2 and J usage is TRBJ2-1, with 7 bases that match TRBD1. Germline V gives CDR1 SGHTA, CDR2 FQGNSA. V gave up 3 bases and J gave up 0 bases; unmatched junction bases: 2. The CDR3 covers 15 residues. CDR3: CASSFDRDSYNEQFF. DNA of the CDR3: TGTGCCAGCAGCTTCGACAGGGACTCCTACAATGAGCAGTTCTTC. The whole variable domain, filled in from reference TRBV7-2 and TRBJ2-1, reads GAGVSQSPSNKVTEKGKDVELRCDPISGHTALYWYRQSLGQGLEFLIYFQGNSAPDKSGLPSDRFSAERTGGSVSTLTIQRTQQEDSAVYLCASSFDRDSYNEQFFGPGTRLTVL.

The chain is built from TRBV6-2 or TRBV6-3 and TRBJ1-5; D remains unclear. Germline CDR1 reads MNHEY; CDR2 reads SVGEGT. This CDR3 is built from 15 residues. Trimming stripped 2 bases from V and 0 bases from J, with 8 bases between. The CDR3 here is CASSYGIYSNQPQHF. In DNA form, the CDR3 reads TGTGCCAGCAGTTACGGGATTTATAGCAATCAGCCCCAGCATTTT.

The chain carries TRBV12-3 or TRBV12-4 and TRBJ2-5; no clear D gene. Trimming removed 3 bases at V and 4 bases at J, with 6 bases between. This CDR3 has 12 amino acids. The CDR3 nucleotides read TGTGCCAGCAGTTTCACTGTAGAGACCCAGTACTTC. This sequence encodes CASSFTVETQYF.